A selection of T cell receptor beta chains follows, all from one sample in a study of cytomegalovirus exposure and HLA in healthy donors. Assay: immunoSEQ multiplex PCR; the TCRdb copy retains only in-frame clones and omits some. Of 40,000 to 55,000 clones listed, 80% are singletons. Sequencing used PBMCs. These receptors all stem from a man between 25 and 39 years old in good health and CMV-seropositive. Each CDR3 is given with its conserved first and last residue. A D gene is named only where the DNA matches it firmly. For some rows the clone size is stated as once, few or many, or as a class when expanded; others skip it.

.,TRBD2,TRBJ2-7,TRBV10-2,CASRPSGTYEQYF,TGCGCCAGCAGACCTAGCGGGACCTACGAGCAGTACTTC
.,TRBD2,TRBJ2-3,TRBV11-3,CASSLSGGADTQYF,TGTGCCAGCAGCTTAAGCGGGGGCGCAGATACGCAGTATTTT
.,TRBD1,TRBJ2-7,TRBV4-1,CASSQHLTGPYEQYF,TGCGCCAGCAGCCAGCACCTGACAGGGCCCTACGAGCAGTACTTC
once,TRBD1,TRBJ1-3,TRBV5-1,CASSPEPTGSSGNTIYF,TGCGCCAGCAGCCCGGAACCGACAGGGAGCTCTGGAAACACCATATATTTT
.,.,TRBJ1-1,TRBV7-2,CASSLDPGVYAEAFF,TGTGCCAGCAGCTTAGATCCAGGGGTCTACGCTGAAGCTTTCTTT
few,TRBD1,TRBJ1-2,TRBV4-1,CASSHQPTGGLNYGYTF,TGCGCCAGCAGTCATCAACCGACAGGGGGGCTTAACTATGGCTACACCTTC
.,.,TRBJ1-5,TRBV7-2,CASSLEGGRRQPQHF,TGTGCCAGCAGCTTAGAGGGGGGGCGACGACAGCCCCAGCATTTT
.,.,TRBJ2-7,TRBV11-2,CASSLAFSRAGTYEQYF,TGTGCCAGCAGCTTAGCGTTTTCCCGAGCAGGAACCTACGAGCAGTACTTC
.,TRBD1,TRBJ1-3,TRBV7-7,CASSRTGGFDTIYF,TGTGCCAGCAGCCGGACAGGGGGCTTTGACACCATATATTTT
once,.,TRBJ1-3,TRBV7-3,CASSFTGTSGNTIYF,TGTGCCAGCAGCTTCACCGGGACTTCTGGAAACACCATATATTTT
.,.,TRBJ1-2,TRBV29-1,CSVAGSTGTSYGYTF,TGCAGCGTTGCGGGCTCCACAGGGACCAGCTATGGCTACACCTTC
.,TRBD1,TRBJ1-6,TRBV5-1,CASSVQGDGNSPLHF,TGCGCCAGCAGCGTCCAGGGGGACGGCAATTCACCCCTCCACTTT
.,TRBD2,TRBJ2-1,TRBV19,CASRGGEQFF,TGTGCCAGTCGCGGGGGTGAGCAGTTCTTC
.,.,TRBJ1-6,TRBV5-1,CASSLGTVYNSPLHF,TGCGCCAGCAGCTTGGGGACAGTATATAATTCACCCCTCCACTTT
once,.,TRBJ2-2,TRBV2,CATYLGVAAGELFF,TGTGCCACCTACCTTGGAGTAGCTGCCGGGGAGCTGTTTTTT
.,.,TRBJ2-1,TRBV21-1,CASSSRLAGGVNEQFF,TGTGCCAGCAGCAGCAGGCTAGCGGGGGGTGTCAATGAGCAGTTCTTC
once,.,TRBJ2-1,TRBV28,CASSTGTGRSYNEQFF,TGTGCCAGCAGCACCGGGACTGGCCGCTCCTACAATGAGCAGTTCTTC
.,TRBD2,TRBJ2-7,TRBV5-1,CASSLPTSAEQYF,TGCGCCAGCAGCTTGCCGACTAGCGCCGAGCAGTACTTC
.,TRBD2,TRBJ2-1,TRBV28,CASSFGGGVGYNEQFF,TGTGCCAGCAGTTTTGGCGGGGGGGTTGGCTACAATGAGCAGTTCTTC
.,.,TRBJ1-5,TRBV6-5,CASSYTKDSNQPQHF,TGTGCCAGCAGTTACACAAAAGATAGCAATCAGCCCCAGCATTTT
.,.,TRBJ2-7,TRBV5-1,CASSLAASYGEQYF,TGCGCCAGCAGCTTGGCGGCTAGCTACGGCGAGCAGTACTTC
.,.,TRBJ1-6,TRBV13,CASSSMAGPDSPLHF,TGTGCCAGCAGCTCAATGGCGGGACCTGATTCACCCCTCCACTTT
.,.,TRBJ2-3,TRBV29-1,CSVEGGRDTDTQYF,TGCAGCGTTGAAGGGGGCAGGGACACAGATACGCAGTATTTT
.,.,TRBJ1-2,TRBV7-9,CSSSFQGRSYTF,TGTTCCAGCAGCTTTCAAGGGAGAAGCTACACCTTC
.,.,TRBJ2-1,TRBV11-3,CASSLDWDTDNEQFF,TGTGCCAGCAGCTTAGACTGGGACACCGACAATGAGCAGTTCTTC
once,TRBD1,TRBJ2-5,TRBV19,CASSDRSGGWQTQYF,TGTGCCAGTAGCGACCGATCAGGGGGCTGGCAGACCCAGTACTTC
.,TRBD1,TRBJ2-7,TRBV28,CASRLGTGHLYEQYF,TGTGCCAGCAGACTTGGGACAGGGCATTTGTACGAGCAGTACTTC
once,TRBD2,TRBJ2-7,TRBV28,CASRGGTTSYEQYF,TGTGCCAGCCGGGGTGGGACTACCTCCTACGAGCAGTACTTC
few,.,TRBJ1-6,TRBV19,CASSQDSGDSPLHF,TGTGCCAGTAGTCAGGACAGCGGGGATTCACCCCTCCACTTT
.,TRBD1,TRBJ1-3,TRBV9,CASSAGTGTSGNTIYF,TGTGCCAGCAGCGCCGGGACAGGAACCTCTGGAAACACCATATATTTT
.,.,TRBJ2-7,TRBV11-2,CASSFGNEQYF,TGTGCCAGCAGCTTTGGCAACGAGCAGTACTTC
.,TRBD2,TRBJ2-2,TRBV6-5,CASSYEAGGTTGELFF,TGTGCCAGCAGTTACGAGGCGGGGGGGACAACCGGGGAGCTGTTTTTT
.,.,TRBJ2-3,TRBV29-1,CRTDTDTQYF,TGCAGAACAGACACAGATACGCAGTATTTT
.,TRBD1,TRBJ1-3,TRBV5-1,CASSERTGGGGNTIYF,TGCGCCAGCAGCGAACGAACAGGGGGCGGAGGAAACACCATATATTTT
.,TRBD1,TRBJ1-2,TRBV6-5,CASSYTRDRGLRGYTF,TGTGCCAGCAGTTACACTCGGGACAGGGGGCTGCGCGGCTACACCTTC
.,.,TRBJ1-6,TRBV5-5,CASSAGRYYNSPLHF,TGTGCCAGCAGCGCGGGGAGATATTATAATTCACCCCTCCACTTT
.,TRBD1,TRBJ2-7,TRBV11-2,CASSLDLSLTGASDEQYF,TGTGCCAGCAGCTTAGACCTCTCCCTGACAGGGGCAAGCGACGAGCAGTACTTC
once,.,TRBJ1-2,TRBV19,CASKSQGELDGYTF,TGTGCCAGTAAATCGCAGGGCGAGTTGGATGGCTACACCTTC
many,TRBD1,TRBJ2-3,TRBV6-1,CASSEAQFRDSWTSTDTQYF,TGTGCCAGCAGTGAAGCGCAATTCCGGGACAGTTGGACTAGCACAGATACGCAGTATTTT
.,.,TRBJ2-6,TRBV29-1,CSVDSTGANVLTF,TGCAGCGTTGACAGTACAGGGGCCAACGTCCTGACTTTC
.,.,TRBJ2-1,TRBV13,CASSSEYNEQFF,TGTGCCAGCAGTTCAGAATACAATGAGCAGTTCTTC
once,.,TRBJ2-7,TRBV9,CASSVDSRGEQYF,TGTGCCAGCAGCGTAGATTCCAGGGGCGAGCAGTACTTC
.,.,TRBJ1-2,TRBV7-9,CASSFAGGRGYGYTF,TGTGCCAGCAGCTTCGCGGGGGGCAGGGGCTATGGCTACACCTTC